These T cell receptor beta chains were read from a single sample in a study of T cells in localized non-small cell lung cancer. Here immunoSEQ multiplex PCR was the method, and the copy in TCRdb shows in-frame clones only, minus some. The sample contains approximately 28,000 clones, around 93% of which appear only once. Sequencing was performed on peripheral blood, taken before any cancer treatment. The source of these receptors is a female donor of 60 years or more with stage I lung adenocarcinoma. Both conserved end residues are part of each CDR3. Fields, in order: CDR3 protein, V gene, J gene, clone size. For some rows the clone size is stated as once, few or many, or as a class when expanded; others skip it.

cdr3_aa: CASSVGNQPQHF
v_call: TRBV2
j_call: TRBJ1-5
clone_size: -

cdr3_aa: CASSTLGRGAQTSYEQYF
v_call: TRBV19
j_call: TRBJ2-7
clone_size: once

cdr3_aa: CASSFTPGQVSSQYF
v_call: TRBV11-2
j_call: TRBJ2-7
clone_size: -

cdr3_aa: CASSRGLTTANTGELFF
v_call: TRBV5-1
j_call: TRBJ2-2
clone_size: -

cdr3_aa: CASSETGGGQPQHF
v_call: TRBV6-1
j_call: TRBJ1-5
clone_size: -

cdr3_aa: CASSSTLDETQGNTIYF
v_call: TRBV5-6
j_call: TRBJ1-3
clone_size: -

cdr3_aa: CASSSGQGRFEKLFF
v_call: TRBV6-6
j_call: TRBJ1-4
clone_size: few

cdr3_aa: CASRGTVSNQPQHF
v_call: TRBV2
j_call: TRBJ1-5
clone_size: -

cdr3_aa: CASSEYGDRDEQYF
v_call: TRBV25-1
j_call: TRBJ2-7
clone_size: -

cdr3_aa: CASSSRQSSYNEQFF
v_call: TRBV6-6
j_call: TRBJ2-1
clone_size: -

cdr3_aa: CASRRGGDGYEQYF
v_call: TRBV4-1
j_call: TRBJ2-7
clone_size: -

cdr3_aa: CASSPATGPYSGANVLTF
v_call: TRBV7-8
j_call: TRBJ2-6
clone_size: -

cdr3_aa: CAWSPRALNTEAFF
v_call: TRBV30
j_call: TRBJ1-1
clone_size: -

cdr3_aa: CASSPGLDTAEQFF
v_call: TRBV7-9
j_call: TRBJ2-1
clone_size: -

cdr3_aa: CASSFQGSTNEKLFF
v_call: TRBV7-9
j_call: TRBJ1-4
clone_size: -

cdr3_aa: CASSFGAANNEQYF
v_call: TRBV7-9
j_call: TRBJ2-7
clone_size: once

cdr3_aa: CASSIQNQETQYF
v_call: TRBV19
j_call: TRBJ2-5
clone_size: -

cdr3_aa: CASSLANSLGAQPQHF
v_call: TRBV7-2
j_call: TRBJ1-5
clone_size: -

cdr3_aa: CASSRDFGEQFF
v_call: TRBV5-6
j_call: TRBJ2-1
clone_size: once

cdr3_aa: CASSSGRMAGAQETQYF
v_call: TRBV5-1
j_call: TRBJ2-5
clone_size: -

cdr3_aa: CASSSGGNVREKLFF
v_call: TRBV5-6
j_call: TRBJ1-4
clone_size: -

cdr3_aa: CASSSLVNTEAFF
v_call: TRBV7-6
j_call: TRBJ1-1
clone_size: -

cdr3_aa: CASSGEGSYNSPLHF
v_call: TRBV6-1
j_call: TRBJ1-6
clone_size: -

cdr3_aa: CAWTGANTGELFF
v_call: TRBV30
j_call: TRBJ2-2
clone_size: -

cdr3_aa: CASSEVGQGRNEQFF
v_call: TRBV6-1
j_call: TRBJ2-1
clone_size: -

cdr3_aa: CASSREEATNEKLFF
v_call: TRBV4-1
j_call: TRBJ1-4
clone_size: -

cdr3_aa: CAASQGANEQFF
v_call: TRBV28
j_call: TRBJ2-1
clone_size: -

cdr3_aa: CASSPPSGGSQETQYF
v_call: TRBV18
j_call: TRBJ2-5
clone_size: -

cdr3_aa: CASSNPSSGGQPQHF
v_call: TRBV10-2
j_call: TRBJ1-5
clone_size: few

cdr3_aa: CASSLGSGVRMDGYTF
v_call: TRBV5-1
j_call: TRBJ1-2
clone_size: -

cdr3_aa: CASSVGSIGQNYGYTF
v_call: TRBV9
j_call: TRBJ1-2
clone_size: -

cdr3_aa: CASGRSGLNTEAFF
v_call: TRBV7-9
j_call: TRBJ1-1
clone_size: -

cdr3_aa: CASSQLGLGDEQYF
v_call: TRBV4-1
j_call: TRBJ2-7
clone_size: -

cdr3_aa: CASSEPREGDYEQYF
v_call: TRBV25-1
j_call: TRBJ2-7
clone_size: -

cdr3_aa: CASSQRLGEYGELFF
v_call: TRBV4-1
j_call: TRBJ2-2
clone_size: once

cdr3_aa: CASSLLGVAGSYEQYF
v_call: TRBV11-2
j_call: TRBJ2-7
clone_size: -

cdr3_aa: CASSLMGASEKLFF
v_call: TRBV27
j_call: TRBJ1-4
clone_size: -

cdr3_aa: CASSQASIGASGRAEQYF
v_call: TRBV4-1
j_call: TRBJ2-7
clone_size: -

cdr3_aa: CASSPKQGTPREYGYTF
v_call: TRBV7-9
j_call: TRBJ1-2
clone_size: few

cdr3_aa: CASSPGFYGELFF
v_call: TRBV5-1
j_call: TRBJ2-2
clone_size: -

cdr3_aa: CASDRENTEAFF
v_call: TRBV2
j_call: TRBJ1-1
clone_size: -

cdr3_aa: CASSSTGTIKQETQYF
v_call: TRBV6-6
j_call: TRBJ2-5
clone_size: -

cdr3_aa: CASSHTMNTGELFF
v_call: TRBV6-5
j_call: TRBJ2-2
clone_size: once

cdr3_aa: CAVRSTGGLLNEQFF
v_call: TRBV10-3
j_call: TRBJ2-1
clone_size: -

cdr3_aa: CASSVTSGSYNEQFF
v_call: TRBV9
j_call: TRBJ2-1
clone_size: -

cdr3_aa: CASGEAANYGYTF
v_call: TRBV27
j_call: TRBJ1-2
clone_size: -

cdr3_aa: CASSQVDLGVRNTIYF
v_call: TRBV4-1
j_call: TRBJ1-3
clone_size: -

cdr3_aa: CAWTGTSTGELFF
v_call: TRBV30
j_call: TRBJ2-2
clone_size: once

cdr3_aa: CASSQAVAGGRDEQFF
v_call: TRBV4-2
j_call: TRBJ2-1
clone_size: -

cdr3_aa: CASSEGEGRTQYF
v_call: TRBV2
j_call: TRBJ2-3
clone_size: once

cdr3_aa: CASSLRVGQGKGVFYGYTF
v_call: TRBV28
j_call: TRBJ1-2
clone_size: -

cdr3_aa: CASSGVRQGNTEAFF
v_call: TRBV19
j_call: TRBJ1-1
clone_size: -

cdr3_aa: CASSLGGSNQPQHF
v_call: TRBV27
j_call: TRBJ1-5
clone_size: -

cdr3_aa: CASSRGRGSYGYTF
v_call: TRBV7-8
j_call: TRBJ1-2
clone_size: once